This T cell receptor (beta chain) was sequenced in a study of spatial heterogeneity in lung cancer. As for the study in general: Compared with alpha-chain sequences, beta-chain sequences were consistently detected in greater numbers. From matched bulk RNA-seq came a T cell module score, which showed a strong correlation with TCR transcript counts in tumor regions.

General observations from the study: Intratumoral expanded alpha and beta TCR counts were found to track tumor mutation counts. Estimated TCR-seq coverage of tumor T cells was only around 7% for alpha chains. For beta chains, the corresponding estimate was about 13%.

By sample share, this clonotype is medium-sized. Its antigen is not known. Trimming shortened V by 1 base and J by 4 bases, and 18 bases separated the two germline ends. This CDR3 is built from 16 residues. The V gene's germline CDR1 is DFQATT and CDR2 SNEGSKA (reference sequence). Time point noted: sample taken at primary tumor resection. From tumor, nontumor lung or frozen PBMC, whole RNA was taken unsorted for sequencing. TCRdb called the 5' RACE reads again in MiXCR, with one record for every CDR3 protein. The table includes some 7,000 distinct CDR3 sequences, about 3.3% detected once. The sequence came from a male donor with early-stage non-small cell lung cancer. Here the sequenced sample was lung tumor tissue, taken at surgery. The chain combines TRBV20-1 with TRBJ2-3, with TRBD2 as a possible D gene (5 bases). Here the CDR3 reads CSARGPVPNGADTQYF. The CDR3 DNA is TGCAGTGCTAGAGGTCCGGTTCCCAACGGGGCAGATACGCAGTATTTT.